The rows below give T cell receptor beta chains drawn from one sample of a study of T cells after yellow fever vaccination. TCRdb re-analysed the 5' RACE reads in MiXCR, keeping a single row per CDR3 protein. There are a few hundred thousand distinct CDR3 sequences in the sample; about 4% occur only once, and approximately 24% lies in the top ten. This specimen was PBMCs, taken 5 days after the yellow fever booster vaccination. The origin of the receptors is a man younger than 35 who received the YFV17D yellow fever vaccine. Both conserved end residues are part of each CDR3. Fields, in order: V gene, J gene, clone size, D gene, CDR3 DNA, CDR3 protein. D genes are given only for firm matches. Part of the rows lack a size; the others show once, few, many or a class for expanded clones.

TRBV5-1	TRBJ2-7	many	.	TGCGCCAGCAGCCACGGGACTGGGAGAGAGCAGTACTTC	CASSHGTGREQYF
TRBV3-2	TRBJ2-7	.	.	TGTGCCAGCAGCCAGGATAAAGGACTAGCTCGGCAGTACTTC	CASSQDKGLARQYF
TRBV19	TRBJ2-4	many	.	TGTGCCAGTAGTATTTCTGACGGGGGAGCCAAAAACATTCAGTACTTC	CASSISDGGAKNIQYF
TRBV13	TRBJ2-7	few	.	TGTGCCAGCAGCCCCGACAGCGTCTCCTACGAGCAGTACTTC	CASSPDSVSYEQYF
TRBV7-9	TRBJ2-3	many	.	TGTGCCAGCAGAGCTACCGAGGAGTTCACAGATACGCAGTATTTT	CASRATEEFTDTQYF
TRBV6-6	TRBJ2-1	few	TRBD1	TGTGCCAGCAGTTACTCAGGGACAGCTTACAATGAGCAGTTCTTC	CASSYSGTAYNEQFF
TRBV18	TRBJ1-6	many	TRBD1	TGTGCCAGCTCACCGACAGGGAGTTCACCCCTCCACTTT	CASSPTGSSPLHF
TRBV19	TRBJ1-1	few	.	TGTGCCAGTAGTATAGATGGATTCAGGGGTGGAACTGAAGCTTTCTTT	CASSIDGFRGGTEAFF
TRBV12-5	TRBJ2-3	few	.	TGTGCTAGTGGTTTCGGGGCGCAAGATACGCAGTATTTT	CASGFGAQDTQYF
TRBV20-1	TRBJ1-1	many	TRBD1	TGCAGTGCTAGAGATAGGAAGGGGGCGGACACTGAAGCTTTCTTT	CSARDRKGADTEAFF
TRBV7-9	TRBJ2-3	many	.	TGTGCCAGCAGCTTAGCGCCGAGACTACCTAGCACAGATACGCAGTATTTT	CASSLAPRLPSTDTQYF
TRBV4-1	TRBJ1-5	few	TRBD1	TGCGCCAGCAGCGAAAGACAGGGAGCTAGCAATCAGCCCCAGCATTTT	CASSERQGASNQPQHF
TRBV5-1	TRBJ2-2	.	.	TGCGCCAGCAGACCAACCATGGACACCGGGGAGCTGTTTTTT	CASRPTMDTGELFF
TRBV6-2/TRBV6-3	TRBJ2-5	few	.	TGTGCCAGCAGCTCAATCGACAGCCCGTACCAAGAGACCCAGTACTTC	CASSSIDSPYQETQYF
TRBV12-3/TRBV12-4	TRBJ2-5	many	.	TGTGCCAGCAGCGAGTCAGGGACCCCCACGAGGGAGACCCAGTACTTC	CASSESGTPTRETQYF
TRBV10-3	TRBJ2-1	.	.	TGTGCCATCAGTGGGGCGGGGGCTCCCAATGAGCAGTTCTTC	CAISGAGAPNEQFF
TRBV9	TRBJ2-1	.	.	TGTGCCAGCAGCGTAGCTGTAGCTCGAAATGAGCAGTTCTTC	CASSVAVARNEQFF
TRBV7-2	TRBJ2-7	many	TRBD1	TGTGCCAGCAGCTGGTCCGGGACAGGGTCATACGAGCAGTACTTC	CASSWSGTGSYEQYF
TRBV5-1	TRBJ2-3	many	.	TGCGCCAGCAGCCCTGGACCCACAGATACGCAGTATTTT	CASSPGPTDTQYF
TRBV3-1	TRBJ2-5	.	TRBD2	TGTGCCAGCAGCCATGGTCTACTAGCGGACCAAGAGACCCAGTGCTTC	CASSHGLLADQETQCF
TRBV7-9	TRBJ2-5	many	.	TGTGCCAGCGCAGGAAGGGTCAGCCAGTACTTC	CASAGRVSQYF
TRBV28	TRBJ1-1	.	.	TGTGCCAGCAGTTTCCAGGCAACTGAAGCTTTCTTT	CASSFQATEAFF
TRBV27	TRBJ2-7	.	.	TGTGCCAGCAGTCGGACATACTCCTACGAGCAGTACTTC	CASSRTYSYEQYF
TRBV3-1	TRBJ1-1	many	.	TGTGCCAGCAGCCAAGATCCCCCAGGCATTGAAGCTTTCTTT	CASSQDPPGIEAFF
TRBV15	TRBJ2-1	few	.	TGTGCCACCAGCACGTGGACAGACTACAATGAGCAGTTCTTC	CATSTWTDYNEQFF
TRBV21-1	TRBJ2-1	.	.	TGTGCCAGCAGCAAAAGAATTAGGCAGGGAGATGAGCAGTTCTTC	CASSKRIRQGDEQFF
TRBV21-1	TRBJ1-6	many	.	TGTGCCAGCAGCAAAGGAACACACAGCTCCTATAATTCACCCCTCCACTTT	CASSKGTHSSYNSPLHF
TRBV2	TRBJ1-5	.	.	TGTGCCAGCAGGGAAGAGTCAGGCCAGGATGAGCCCCAGCATTTT	CASREESGQDEPQHF
TRBV6-5	TRBJ2-3	.	TRBD2	TGTGCCAGCAACTCGGGCCTAGCGGGGGGAGATACGCAGTATTTT	CASNSGLAGGDTQYF
TRBV18	TRBJ1-1	.	.	TGTGCCAGCTCACCATCCAGGGCCTCCACTGAAGCTTTCTTT	CASSPSRASTEAFF
TRBV20-1	TRBJ1-4	.	.	TGCAGTGCTAGATCCCCAGATGCAACTAATGAAAAACTGTTTTTT	CSARSPDATNEKLFF
TRBV12-3/TRBV12-4	TRBJ2-1	few	TRBD1	TGTGCCAGCAGTCTCCTTGGACAGGGGGCCTACAATGAGCAGTTCTTC	CASSLLGQGAYNEQFF
TRBV30	TRBJ2-5	.	.	TGTGCCTGGAGTGTAAGACAGACCCAGTACTTC	CAWSVRQTQYF
TRBV12-3/TRBV12-4	TRBJ2-1	few	TRBD1	TGTGCCAGCAGGGGACAGGTTCCCTACAATGAGCAGTTCTTC	CASRGQVPYNEQFF
TRBV5-1	TRBJ1-2	many	TRBD1	TGCGCCAGCTCCGGACAGGGGTATGGCTACACCTTC	CASSGQGYGYTF
TRBV5-1	TRBJ2-3	many	TRBD2	TGCGCCAGCAGCCCGGGACTAGCGGGAAGCACAGATACGCAGTATTTT	CASSPGLAGSTDTQYF
TRBV4-3	TRBJ2-3	.	TRBD2	TGCGCCAGCAGCCAGGGGCTAGCGGGGCGAATTTCTAGCACAGATACGCAGTATTTT	CASSQGLAGRISSTDTQYF
TRBV20-1	TRBJ2-1	many	TRBD2	TGCAGTGCTGAGGGACTAGCGGGGGGGTACAATGAGCAGTTCTTC	CSAEGLAGGYNEQFF
TRBV20-1	TRBJ2-5	few	TRBD2	TGCAGTGCTAACCGGGAGGAGTTGTACTTC	CSANREELYF
TRBV6-5	TRBJ2-7	.	.	TGTGCCAGCAGCCCCGACAGGCGCGAGCAGTACTTC	CASSPDRREQYF